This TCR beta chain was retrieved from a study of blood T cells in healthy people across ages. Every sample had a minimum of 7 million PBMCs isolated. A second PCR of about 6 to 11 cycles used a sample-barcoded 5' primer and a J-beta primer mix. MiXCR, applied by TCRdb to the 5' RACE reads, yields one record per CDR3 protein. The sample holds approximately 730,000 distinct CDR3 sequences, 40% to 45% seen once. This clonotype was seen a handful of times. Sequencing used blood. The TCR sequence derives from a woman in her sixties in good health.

The CDR3 nucleotides read TGTGCCAGCAGTTCGCCCGGGACTAGCGTGGGTGAGCAGTACTTC. Translation gives CASSSPGTSVGEQYF. The gene calls are TRBV28 and TRBJ2-5, with 10 positions matching TRBD2. The CDR3 is made up of 15 amino acids. Germline V gives CDR1 MDHEN, CDR2 SYDVKM. V was clipped by 4 bases and J by 11 bases; unmatched bases: 13. Full variable domain (missing parts from reference TRBV28 and TRBJ2-5): DVKVTQSSRYLVKRTGEKVFLECVQDMDHENMFWYRQDPGLGLRLIYFSYDVKMKEKGDIPEGYSVSREKKERFSLILESASTNQTSMYLCASSSPGTSVGEQYFGPGTRLLVL.